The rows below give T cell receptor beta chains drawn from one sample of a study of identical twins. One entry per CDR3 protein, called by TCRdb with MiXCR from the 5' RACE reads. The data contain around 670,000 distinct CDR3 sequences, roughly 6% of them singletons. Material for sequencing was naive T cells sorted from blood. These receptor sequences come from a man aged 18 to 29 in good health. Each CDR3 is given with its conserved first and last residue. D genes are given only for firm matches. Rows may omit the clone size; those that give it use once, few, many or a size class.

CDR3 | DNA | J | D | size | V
CASSTRLAGGGAGELFF | TGTGCCAGCAGTACCCGACTAGCGGGAGGTGGGGCCGGGGAGCTGTTTTTT | TRBJ2-2 | TRBD2 | many | TRBV27
CASSRDRVNQPQHF | TGTGCCAGCAGCCGGGACAGGGTTAATCAGCCCCAGCATTTT | TRBJ1-5 | TRBD1 | . | TRBV5-6
CASSQEREWGNEQFF | TGTGCCAGCAGCCAAGAACGGGAGTGGGGCAATGAGCAGTTCTTC | TRBJ2-1 | . | . | TRBV14
CASSHAQGARETQYF | TGCGCCAGCAGCCATGCACAGGGGGCGCGGGAGACCCAGTACTTC | TRBJ2-5 | TRBD1 | . | TRBV5-1
CASFTRFLSSSYNEQFF | TGTGCCAGTTTTACTAGATTCTTGTCGAGCTCCTACAATGAGCAGTTCTTC | TRBJ2-1 | . | many | TRBV27
CASSEAPGVYEQYF | TGTGCCAGCAGTGAAGCGCCGGGGGTCTACGAGCAGTACTTC | TRBJ2-7 | . | many | TRBV2
CSVGGQQYGYTF | TGCAGCGTTGGGGGACAGCAGTATGGCTACACCTTC | TRBJ1-2 | TRBD1 | many | TRBV29-1
CASSYSRGLQETQYF | TGTGCCAGCAGTTACTCGAGAGGGCTCCAAGAGACCCAGTACTTC | TRBJ2-5 | . | few | TRBV6-2/TRBV6-3
CASSSFDRDGDEQYF | TGTGCCAGCAGCTCGTTCGACAGGGACGGAGACGAGCAGTACTTC | TRBJ2-7 | TRBD1 | few | TRBV7-9
CASSPTQGRRAGASYNEQFF | TGTGCCAGCAGCCCAACGCAAGGGCGCAGGGCGGGAGCCTCCTACAATGAGCAGTTCTTC | TRBJ2-1 | TRBD2 | few | TRBV11-1
CASNYVGLAGMDTQYF | TGTGCCAGCAATTATGTGGGACTAGCGGGGATGGATACGCAGTATTTT | TRBJ2-3 | TRBD2 | many | TRBV28
CASSLRWWDKNTGELFF | TGTGCCAGCAGCTTAAGATGGTGGGACAAGAACACCGGGGAGCTGTTTTTT | TRBJ2-2 | . | . | TRBV7-8
CASSRTPRANTGELFF | TGTGCCAGCAGCCGTACCCCGAGAGCGAACACCGGGGAGCTGTTTTTT | TRBJ2-2 | . | . | TRBV6-1
CASSTTRQGLTDTQYF | TGTGCCAGCAGCACCACAAGACAGGGCTTGACAGATACGCAGTATTTT | TRBJ2-3 | TRBD1 | many | TRBV6-2/TRBV6-3
CASSLFLAPNEQFF | TGTGCCAGCAGTTTATTCCTAGCTCCCAATGAGCAGTTCTTC | TRBJ2-1 | . | many | TRBV12-3/TRBV12-4
CASSGPRSYGYTF | TGTGCCAGCTCAGGGCCCCGGTCCTATGGCTACACCTTC | TRBJ1-2 | . | few | TRBV3-1
CSASLGFEQFF | TGCAGTGCTAGTCTGGGGTTTGAGCAGTTCTTC | TRBJ2-1 | . | many | TRBV20-1
CSVEEGANQPQHF | TGCAGCGTTGAAGAGGGGGCCAATCAGCCCCAGCATTTT | TRBJ1-5 | . | many | TRBV29-1
CASSHSGGPADEQFF | TGTGCCAGCAGCCACTCCGGGGGGCCGGCCGATGAGCAGTTCTTC | TRBJ2-1 | . | . | TRBV6-5
CASSDREGYTF | TGCGCCAGCAGCGACAGGGAGGGCTACACCTTC | TRBJ1-2 | TRBD1 | many | TRBV5-1
CASSSLPGQGLSEAFF | TGCGCCAGCAGCTCACTTCCGGGACAGGGTTTGTCTGAAGCTTTCTTT | TRBJ1-1 | TRBD1 | . | TRBV5-1
CSASGRAVKNIQYF | TGCAGTGCTAGCGGGAGGGCCGTCAAAAACATTCAGTACTTC | TRBJ2-4 | TRBD2 | many | TRBV20-1
CASSILSGTGAYNEQFF | TGTGCCAGCAGCATCCTCTCCGGGACAGGGGCCTACAATGAGCAGTTCTTC | TRBJ2-1 | TRBD1 | few | TRBV6-1
CASSLVATGLAANTGELFF | TGTGCCAGCAGCTTAGTAGCCACGGGACTAGCAGCGAACACCGGGGAGCTGTTTTTT | TRBJ2-2 | TRBD2 | few | TRBV11-2
CASSQDPGGNSGNTIYF | TGTGCCAGCAGCCAAGATCCAGGGGGGAACTCTGGAAACACCATATATTTT | TRBJ1-3 | TRBD1 | few | TRBV4-2
CASSFRPGLEFWADTQYF | TGTGCCAGCAGTTTCCGACCGGGACTAGAATTCTGGGCAGATACGCAGTATTTT | TRBJ2-3 | TRBD2 | few | TRBV28
CSARVRETQYF | TGCAGTGCTAGAGTTAGGGAGACCCAGTACTTC | TRBJ2-5 | . | many | TRBV20-1